This T cell receptor (beta chain) appears in the sequencing data of a study of OX40 agonist ivuxolimab in advanced cancers. Study-wide background: Patients received intravenous ivuxolimab every 2 weeks at 0.01 to 10 mg/kg.

A word on this clone: Antigen: not known.

The CDR3 runs to 12 residues. The J segment lost 3 bases and the V segment lost 8 bases, leaving 3 bases of the junction unmatched. From germline, CDR1 is ENHRY and CDR2 SYGVKD. Samples were taken at baseline and on day 1 of cycles 4 and 7. Sequenced by immunoSEQ multiplex PCR; TCRdb stores in-frame clones only, minus some. The sample gives 28,000 or so clones, less than 90% of which show up once; around 21% is in the top ten. Overall study results and limits: There was clonal expansion of CD4+ and CD8+ blood T cells by week 6 at 0.1 to 3.0 mg/kg.

The rearrangement links TRBV10-3 to TRBJ1-2; TRBD1 agrees at 7 bases. The starting material was CD4+ or CD8+ T cells sorted from blood, obtained in a trial of the OX40 agonist ivuxolimab. The clonotype was recovered from an adult with an advanced solid tumor such as melanoma, head and neck, liver or kidney cancer. CDR3 in amino acids: CAIGTAYYGYTF. The CDR3 DNA reads TGTGCCATCGGGACAGCCTACTATGGCTACACCTTC.